This T cell receptor beta chain was obtained from a study of T cell repertoires and HLA-DP antigens. Overall study context: Average DNA input: around 200 ng for CD137+CD4+ sorts, roughly 1.2 ug pre-culture.

The assay was immunoSEQ multiplex PCR, and TCRdb's table has in-frame clones only and misses some. Seen here are about 73,000 clones, 80% observed once, and the top ten hold about 1.4%. Purity of the untouched CD4+ T cells was 95% to 98%. Of note for this clone: Antigen: not known.

The CDR3 consists of 16 residues. V gave up 0 bases and J gave up 4 bases, with 16 bases separating them. Per germline, CDR1 LNHDA and CDR2 SQIVND (reference sequence). The receptor's source is a man aged 55 to 70 in good health and CMV-seronegative. The source material was CD4+ T cells from PBMCs. The J gene is TRBJ2-7, the V gene TRBV19; D ambiguous. The CDR3 bases are TGTGCCAGTAGTATAGATCAGAACTCTCGAGAATACGAGCAGTACTTC. It encodes CASSIDQNSREYEQYF.